This T cell receptor beta chain came from a study of OX40 agonist ivuxolimab in advanced cancers. Turning to the overall study: Ivuxolimab was a fully human IgG2 agonistic monoclonal antibody targeting the costimulatory receptor OX40 (CD134). The point of sequencing TCRbeta in the periphery was to test whether ivuxolimab changed TCR sequence diversity and drove clonal T-cell expansion. Prior anti-PD-1, anti-PD-L1 or anti-CTLA-4 therapy was permitted, and checkpoint inhibitors had been received by around 40% of dose-escalation patients. Three dose-escalation patients achieved partial responses, one with hepatocellular carcinoma and two with cutaneous melanoma. Intravenous ivuxolimab was administered to patients every 2 weeks at six dose levels: 0.01, 0.1, 0.3, 1.5, 3 and 10 mg/kg. Of the roughly 52 dose-escalation patients, hepatocellular carcinoma was present in about 20, melanoma in roughly 15, renal cell carcinoma in 9 and head and neck cancer in 9. A male proportion of roughly 80% and a mean age of approximately 55 years, ranging from about 23 to 90, were recorded for the dose-escalation cohort. The paper covers the monotherapy dose-escalation part of the phase I ivuxolimab trial, which included N of about 50 patients.

Its CDR3 holds 18 amino acids, cysteine through phenylalanine. The only DNA kept is the CDR3, 54 bases in frame from the first base. The junction shows trimming of 2 bases on V and 2 bases on J, plus 22 bases between the germline ends. The germline V gene yields MDHEN for CDR1 and SYDVKM for CDR2. General conclusions and limits of the study: Antigen specificity was not determined for the clonally expanded peripheral T cells. In the 0.1-3.0 mg/kg groups, partial responders were among the patients with the lowest normalized peripheral clonal expansion, particularly in CD8+ T cells. At doses from 0.1 to 3.0 mg/kg, clonal expansion was seen in both CD4+ and CD8+ blood T cells between baseline and week 6. After ivuxolimab, more expanded clones were found on average in CD8+ T cells than in CD4+ T cells. Low levels of normalized T-cell clonal expansion were also seen in some patients who did not respond.

Patients with autoimmune disease history or receiving systemic immunosuppression were excluded from the trial. Peripheral blood for TCR sequencing was drawn from every dose cohort at baseline, at cycle 4 day 1 and at cycle 7 day 1. Samples came from an open-label, multicenter, first-in-human phase I dose-escalation trial of ivuxolimab. Adults with locally advanced or metastatic head and neck squamous cell, hepatocellular, melanoma or renal cell carcinoma were enrolled in the trial. CD4+ and CD8+ T cells were sorted separately from peripheral blood before TCR sequencing. Regarding this clone: What this receptor recognizes is not known. Within one base of it there is no much larger clone, and no base qualities were kept.

Genomic DNA was extracted from sorted cells for sequencing of the TCRbeta CDR3 region. TCRbeta CDR3 regions were sequenced using the immunoSEQ Assay. Held by TCRdb, this immuneACCESS table contains in-frame sequences only and omits some clones. Under half of the omission traces to an unresolved V gene where checked; the cause of the rest is unknown. This sample gives about 35,000 clones in total; over 80% of them show up just once. About 2% of the sample goes to the ten largest clones. This receptor chain uses TRBV28 and TRBJ2-7; the best D guess is TRBD2, with 5 bases matching. The sequence was obtained from an adult with an advanced solid tumor such as melanoma, head and neck, liver or kidney cancer. The material was CD4+ or CD8+ T cells sorted from blood, obtained in a trial of the OX40 agonist ivuxolimab. The CDR3 region: CASSLSRGRAGFTYEQYF. At the DNA level, the sequence is TGTGCCAGCAGTTTAAGTCGGGGAAGGGCTGGATTTACCTACGAGCAGTACTTC.